This T cell receptor (beta chain) was observed in a study of vaccination effects on CD4 cells after COVID-19. On the study more broadly: Post-vaccine sampling occurred a median 72 days after the second dose.

Turning to this clone: Its matching antigen is unknown.

Trimming cost V 2 bases and J 6 bases, with 9 bases left between them. Germline V CDR1 and CDR2: WNHNN, SYGVQD (reference sequence). The CDR3 is 13 amino acids. Study-wide results and caveats: Pronounced clonal contraction occurred in clones induced by infection and by vaccine late after vaccination.

Produced via immunoSEQ multiplex PCR; TCRdb's table is partial and in-frame only. This table holds 65,000 to 90,000 clones, nearly 75% found once. Cells that had been cultured for 10 days were the source of isolated CD4+ T cells. The cohort was immunized with two doses of either the BNT162b2 or mRNA-1273 vaccine. It was on days 3 and 7 that half the medium was replaced with IL-2 medium. This specimen consisted of CD4+ T cells from PBMCs cultured without peptide, obtained after COVID-19 vaccination. The chain has TRBV10-1 and TRBJ2-3; D not resolved. The receptor's source is a human donor who received a COVID-19 vaccine. The CDR3 DNA reads as TGCGCCAGCAGTGAGCGGAATGGGGATACGCAGTATTTT. Its translation is CASSERNGDTQYF.